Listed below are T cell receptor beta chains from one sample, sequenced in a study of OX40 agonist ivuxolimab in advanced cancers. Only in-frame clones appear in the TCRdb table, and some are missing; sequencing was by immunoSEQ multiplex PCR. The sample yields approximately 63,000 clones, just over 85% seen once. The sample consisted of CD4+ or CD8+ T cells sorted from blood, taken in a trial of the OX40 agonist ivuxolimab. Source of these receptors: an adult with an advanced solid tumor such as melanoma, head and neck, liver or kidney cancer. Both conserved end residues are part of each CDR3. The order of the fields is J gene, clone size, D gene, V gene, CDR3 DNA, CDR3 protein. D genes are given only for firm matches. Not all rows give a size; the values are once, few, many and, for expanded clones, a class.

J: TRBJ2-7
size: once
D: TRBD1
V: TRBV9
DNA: TGTGCCAGCAGCGGAGGGGGCCTCTCCTACGAGCAGTACTTC
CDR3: CASSGGGLSYEQYF

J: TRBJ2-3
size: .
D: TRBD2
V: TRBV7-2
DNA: TGTGCCAGCAGCTTAGGGGGCGGGAGGAGGGGAGATACGCAGTATTTT
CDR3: CASSLGGGRRGDTQYF

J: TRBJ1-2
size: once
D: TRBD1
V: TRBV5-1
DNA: TGCGCCAGCAGCCTCCAGGGACAGGGGCGCTATGGCTACACCTTC
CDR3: CASSLQGQGRYGYTF

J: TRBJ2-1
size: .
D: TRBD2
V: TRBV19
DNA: TGTGCCAGTAGCGCGGGGACTAGCGGGAGAATCGACAATGAGCAGTTCTTC
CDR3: CASSAGTSGRIDNEQFF

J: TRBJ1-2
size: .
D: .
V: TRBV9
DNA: TGTGCCAGCAGCGCGGAACAGGGCCCCTATGGCTACACCTTC
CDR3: CASSAEQGPYGYTF

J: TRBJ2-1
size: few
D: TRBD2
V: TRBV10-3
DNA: TGTGCCATCAGTGAGGGTACTAGCGGGAGTCTTGAGCAGTTCTTC
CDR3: CAISEGTSGSLEQFF

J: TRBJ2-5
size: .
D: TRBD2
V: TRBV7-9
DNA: TGTGCCAGCAGCCTCAGACTAGCGGGAGTAGAGACCCGGTACTTC
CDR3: CASSLRLAGVETRYF

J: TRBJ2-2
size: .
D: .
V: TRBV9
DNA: TGTGCCAGCAGCGTAGCTCACCAGAACACCGGGGAGCTGTTTTTT
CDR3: CASSVAHQNTGELFF

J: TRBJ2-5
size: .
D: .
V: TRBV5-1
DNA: TGCGCCAGCAGCTTGGCCGTAGCGGCACTCCAAGAGACCCAGTACTTC
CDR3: CASSLAVAALQETQYF

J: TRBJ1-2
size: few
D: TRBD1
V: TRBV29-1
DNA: TGCAGCGTTGAACAGACAGGGGGAGTTGGCTACACCTTC
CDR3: CSVEQTGGVGYTF